This entry concerns a single T cell receptor (beta chain). These data belong to a study of shared clonotypes between healthy human individuals. Study summary: CD8 memory received one plate per donor, CD8 naive two, CD4 memory three and CD4 naive three.

The protocol was immunoSEQ multiplex PCR, while the TCRdb copy is restricted to in-frame clones and leaves out a portion. The sample carries approximately 2.3 million clones, over 90% recorded once. V lost 2 bases to trimming and J lost 2 bases; unmatched junction nucleotides: 5. This CDR3 spans 15 amino acids. Germline lookup yields CDR1 SGHRS and CDR2 YFSETQ. CD45RA-negative memory and CD45RA+ naive subsets were split from the CD4+ cells. The material sequenced was naive CD4+ T cells from PBMCs. Stated subset: CD45RA+ positively selected. The origin of this receptor is a man between 18 and 35 years old in good health. Some clones in this sample may be carry-over from other donors' samples. The chain combines TRBV5-1 with TRBJ1-1, with 8 bases aligning to TRBD1. CDR3 loop: CASSFQGAPNTEAFF. CDR3 nucleotide sequence: TGCGCCAGCAGCTTTCAGGGGGCTCCAAACACTGAAGCTTTCTTT.